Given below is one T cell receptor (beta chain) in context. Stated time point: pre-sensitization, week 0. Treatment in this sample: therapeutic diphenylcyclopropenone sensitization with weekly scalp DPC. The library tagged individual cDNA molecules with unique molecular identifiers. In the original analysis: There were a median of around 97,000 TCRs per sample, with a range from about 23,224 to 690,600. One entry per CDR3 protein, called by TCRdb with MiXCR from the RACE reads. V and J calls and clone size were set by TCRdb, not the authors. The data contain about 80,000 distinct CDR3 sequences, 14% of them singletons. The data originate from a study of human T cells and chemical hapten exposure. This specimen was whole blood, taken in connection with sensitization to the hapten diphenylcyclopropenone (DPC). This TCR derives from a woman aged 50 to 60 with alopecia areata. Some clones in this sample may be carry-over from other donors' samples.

The CDR3 spells CASRMLDAGELFF. The CDR3 DNA reads as TGTGCCAGCAGGATGCTTGACGCCGGGGAGCTGTTTTTT. This chain uses TRBV12-3 or TRBV12-4 with TRBJ2-2; D remains ambiguous. The CDR3 totals 13 residues. With 6 bases removed from V and 6 bases from J, the gap between germline ends came to 11 bases.